The 30 T cell receptor beta chains listed next were all sequenced from one sample in a study of T cells after yellow fever vaccination (dated by TCRdb to about 2019). The library was obtained by 5' RACE. Sequencing used an Illumina HiSeq 2500. TCRdb handled the public reads itself, with Q25 trimming in fastp and clone calling in MiXCR, and kept productive beta chains. CDR3 protein duplicates are merged, each entry listing the most common genes and DNA. For this sample there are 450,000 to 650,000 distinct CDR3 sequences; approximately 12% appear just once. Around 15% of the sample lies in the top ten. The treatment or condition label on this specimen signifies: live attenuated yellow fever vaccine strain. The sequencing used PBMCs, collected on the day of the yellow fever booster vaccination. Source of these receptors: a man aged 25 to 40 who received the YFV17D yellow fever vaccine.

This clonotype has a count of ten or more. V and J are TRBV6-1 and TRBJ2-1; tentative D call: TRBD2 (5 bases). V was shortened by 3 bases and J by 4 bases, with 13 bases between the two germline ends. The CDR3 extends over 15 amino acids. CDR1 is MNHNS and CDR2 is SASEGT in the germline V gene. CDR3: CASSELAGVYNEQFF. CDR3 sequence (DNA): TGTGCCAGCAGTGAGTTGGCGGGTGTTTACAATGAGCAGTTCTTC.

This clonotype has a handful of counts. The V gene is TRBV29-1, the J gene TRBJ2-3, with D possibly being TRBD1 or TRBD2 (5 bases each). V lost 7 bases and J lost 0, with 14 bases in between. The CDR3 runs to 14 residues. Per germline, CDR1 SQVTM and CDR2 ANQGSEA. Here the CDR3 reads CSARRDPSTDTQYF. The DNA of the CDR3 is TGCAGCGCCCGCCGGGACCCTAGCACAGATACGCAGTATTTT.

This clonotype was picked up many times. The genes are TRBV18 and TRBJ2-3; D not resolved. Germline CDR1 reads KGHSH; CDR2 reads LQKENI. The germline V and J ends were trimmed by 0 bases and 5 bases, with 3 bases remaining between them. CDR3 length equals 12 residues. The CDR3, as DNA: TGTGCCAGCTCACCACCTGGAGATACGCAGTATTTT. This codes for CASSPPGDTQYF.

The chain combines TRBV12-3 or TRBV12-4 with TRBJ2-5; D is undetermined. V shed 7 bases and J shed 4 bases, with 10 bases lying between them. The CDR3 has 12 residues. The CDR3 sequence is CASTQSRETQYF. The CDR3 nucleotides are TGTGCCAGCACCCAGAGTCGAGAGACCCAGTACTTC.

This clonotype was seen at least ten times. The chain links TRBV7-6 to TRBJ2-5; no clear D. Per the germline V gene, CDR1 is SGHVS and CDR2 is FNYEAQ. Deletions cut 5 bases from V and 5 bases from J, with 12 bases between. CDR3 length equals 13 residues. The CDR3 nucleotides are TGTGCCAGCAGCCTACAGCCTCGGGAGACCCAGTACTTC. It encodes CASSLQPRETQYF. The whole variable domain, filled in from reference TRBV7-6 and TRBJ2-5, reads GAGVSQSPRYKVTKRGQDVALRCDPISGHVSLYWYRQALGQGPEFLTYFNYEAQQDKSGLPNDRFSAERPEGSISTLTIQRTEQRDSAMYRCASSLQPRETQYFGPGTRLLVL.

The chain employs TRBV20-1 and TRBJ2-7; D uncertain. The CDR3 is 12 amino acids. Trimming took 0 bases from V and 3 from J, leaving 6 bases between them. The germline gives CDR1 DFQATT, CDR2 SNEGSKA (reference sequence). The CDR3 coding sequence is TGCAGTGCTAGAGATAGACGCTACGAGCAGTACTTC. This translates into CSARDRRYEQYF.

This chain links TRBV29-1 with TRBJ2-7; 11 bases match TRBD2. CDR1 and CDR2 (germline): SQVTM, ANQGSEA. Trimming removed 5 bases from V and 12 bases from J; junction bases left unmatched: 9. The CDR3 has 12 residues. Here the CDR3 DNA reads TGCAGCGTTCTACTAGCGGGAGAGGCCCCGTACTTC. It codes for CSVLLAGEAPYF.

This clonotype was observed many times. The chain uses TRBV19 and TRBJ1-1; D might be TRBD1 (6 bases). Looked up from germline, CDR1 is LNHDA and CDR2 is SQIVND (reference sequence). The CDR3 contains 14 residues. Trimming removed 5 bases at V and 2 bases at J, with 12 bases between. In nucleotides, the CDR3 is TGTGCCAGTAGTCCCCGGGGGGCAAACACTGAAGCTTTCTTT. Its translation is CASSPRGANTEAFF.

This clonotype was counted only a few times. This sequence joins TRBV29-1 and TRBJ2-5; D is undetermined. Germline V gives CDR1 SQVTM, CDR2 ANQGSEA. The CDR3 runs to 11 residues. V lost 4 bases to trimming and J lost 3 bases, with 6 bases between them. CDR3: CSVGQKETQYF. Here the CDR3 DNA reads TGCAGCGTTGGACAAAAAGAGACCCAGTACTTC.

This clonotype was detected a few times. V usage is TRBV6-5 and J usage is TRBJ1-4, with 8 bases identical to TRBD1. The germline V gene has CDR1 MNHEY and CDR2 SVGAGI. This CDR3 is 14 amino acids long. With V trimmed by 4 bases and J by 6 bases, 4 bases remained unmatched. Written as DNA, the CDR3 is TGTGCCAGCAGTTCGTGGACAGGGTATGAAAAACTGTTTTTT. Its protein is CASSSWTGYEKLFF.

The chain links TRBV6-6 to TRBJ1-1; D not certain. The CDR3 length is 13 residues. Germline-derived CDR1 and CDR2 are MNHNY and SVGAGI (reference sequence). Trimming took 8 bases from V and 1 from J, leaving 11 bases between them. CDR3 in DNA: TGTGCCAGCTGGAGGAGGCAGAACACTGAAGCTTTCTTT. It translates to CASWRRQNTEAFF.

This clonotype occurred a few times. The chain uses TRBV29-1 and TRBJ2-1, with 8 bases identical to TRBD2. Germline-derived CDR1 and CDR2 are SQVTM and ANQGSEA. V shed 7 bases and J 7 bases; nucleotides not matched to a gene: 9. The CDR3 sequence is 13 residues long. CDR3 sequence: CSALAGGRNEQFF. For the CDR3, the DNA is TGCAGCGCCCTAGCGGGCGGAAGAAATGAGCAGTTCTTC.

This clonotype has more than one count but fewer than ten. The chain couples TRBV6-1 to TRBJ2-3; D remains unclear. The V gene's germline CDR1 is MNHNS and CDR2 SASEGT. The CDR3 loop spans 14 amino acids. V lost 6 bases, J lost 1 base, and 11 bases lay in between. The CDR3 region has the DNA TGTGCCAGCAGCCCAGAGTACGGCACAGATACGCAGTATTTT. It translates to CASSPEYGTDTQYF.

This clonotype showed up just a few times. The chain links TRBV10-3 to TRBJ1-3, with D uncertain. The CDR3 is 13 residues long. Between the trimmed V and J ends, which lost 7 bases and 4 bases, there was a span of 11 bases. Germline loops: CDR1 ENHRY, CDR2 SYGVKD. In DNA, the CDR3 is TGTGCCATCACTTCAGTAGCAGGAAACACCATATATTTT. Translation gives CAITSVAGNTIYF.

This chain links TRBV20-1 with TRBJ2-3; 7 nucleotides line up with TRBD1. The CDR3 length is 16 residues. The germline CDR1 and CDR2 sequences are DFQATT and SNEGSKA (reference sequence). The junction had 7 bases not matched to a gene; V was cut back by 1 base and J by 0 bases. The CDR3 sequence is CSARVPGQLSTDTQYF. For the CDR3, the DNA is TGCAGTGCTAGAGTCCCGGGACAGCTAAGCACAGATACGCAGTATTTT.

The chain employs TRBV27 and TRBJ2-5; unclear D gene. Trimming removed 4 bases at V and 7 bases at J, with 13 bases between. The CDR3 is made up of 13 amino acids. Germline lookup yields CDR1 MNHEY and CDR2 SMNVEV (reference sequence). For the CDR3, the DNA is TGTGCCAGCAGTTACGCAGCGAAGGGGACCCAGTACTTC. Its protein product is CASSYAAKGTQYF.

This clonotype has more than one count but fewer than ten. J is TRBJ2-5 and V is TRBV9; 7 bases map to TRBD2. Germline assignment: CDR1 SGDLS and CDR2 YYNGEE. CDR3 length: 16 residues. Trimming at V came to 0 bases and at J to 1 base, leaving 6 bases not matched to a gene. CDR3 sequence (DNA): TGTGCCAGCAGCGTAGGGGGGGGACCCACCCAAGAGACCCAGTACTTC. The encoded protein is CASSVGGGPTQETQYF.

The chain employs TRBV6-1 and TRBJ2-1; 8 bases map to TRBD2. CDR1 and CDR2 from the germline V gene are MNHNS and SASEGT. With 10 bases clipped from V and 3 bases from J, the junction kept 11 bases outside the gene matches. There are 15 residues in the CDR3. CDR3 sequence reads: CATTSEAGGYNEQFF. CDR3 nucleotide sequence: TGTGCCACCACTAGTGAGGCGGGAGGCTACAATGAGCAGTTCTTC.

The chain is built from TRBV29-1 and TRBJ2-1, with D tentatively TRBD1 or TRBD2 (6 bases each). V lost 5 bases and J lost 5, with 19 bases in between. Looked up from germline, CDR1 is SQVTM and CDR2 is ANQGSEA. The CDR3 has 15 amino acids. CDR3 protein: CSVTPGVGGNNEQFF. Here the CDR3 DNA reads TGCAGCGTTACCCCCGGAGTAGGGGGGAACAATGAGCAGTTCTTC.

The chain recombines TRBV23-1 with TRBJ2-1, with a possible D match to TRBD2 (5 bases). TRBV23-1 is given ORF status, its function remaining uncertain. V lost 8 bases to trimming and J lost 7 bases, with 24 bases between them. The CDR3 covers 16 residues. CDR3 sequence reads: CASGTSQRESVNEQFF. The CDR3 nucleotides are TGCGCCAGCGGAACCTCTCAGAGGGAGTCTGTTAATGAGCAGTTCTTC.

The V call is TRBV2, the J call TRBJ2-7, with D unresolved. Per germline, CDR1 SNHLY and CDR2 FYNNEI. Trimming cost V 10 bases and J 4 bases, with 8 bases left between them. The length of the CDR3 is 10 residues. The CDR3 loop is CATSLYEQYF. Here the CDR3 DNA reads TGTGCCACGTCATTATACGAGCAGTACTTC.

This clonotype has just a few counts. The chain carries TRBV29-1 and TRBJ1-1; D may be TRBD1 (6 bases). Deletions cut 7 bases from V and 2 bases from J, with 14 bases between. Germline CDR1 is SQVTM and CDR2 is ANQGSEA. The CDR3 is 13 amino acids. CDR3 residues: CSAWGGANTEAFF. The DNA for the CDR3 is TGCAGCGCCTGGGGGGGGGCCAACACTGAAGCTTTCTTT.

This clonotype occurred a few times. The CDR3 here is CASSLALDRGPNQPQHF. The DNA of the CDR3 is TGTGCCAGCAGCTTAGCCCTAGACAGGGGCCCCAATCAGCCCCAGCATTTT. This sequence joins TRBV7-2 and TRBJ1-5, with 8 nucleotides matching TRBD1. CDR1 and CDR2 (germline): SGHTA, FQGNSA. V lost 0 bases, J lost 3 bases, and 7 bases stayed unmatched. The CDR3 consists of 17 residues.

Written as DNA, the CDR3 is TGTGCCAGCAGTTCCGCCCGGAGGGAGCAGTTCTTC. It specifies CASSSARREQFF. The V call is TRBV28, the J call TRBJ2-1, with D tentatively TRBD2 (5 bases). Germline-derived CDR1 and CDR2 are MDHEN and SYDVKM. Trimming took 4 bases from V and 10 from J, leaving 11 bases between them. CDR3 length equals 12 residues.

This clonotype was seen only a few times. V and J are TRBV7-2 and TRBJ2-5; 9 nucleotides match TRBD2. Germline V gene lookup returns CDR1 SGHTA and CDR2 FQGNSA. V lost 2 bases and J lost 2; bases outside the gene matches: 9. The CDR3 covers 17 residues. CDR3 bases: TGTGCCAGCAGCTTAAGGCATAGCGGGAGCCCTCAAGAGACCCAGTACTTC. Translating it yields CASSLRHSGSPQETQYF.

The V and J genes are TRBV6-6 and TRBJ2-5; D might be TRBD2 (5 bases). The germline gives CDR1 MNHNY, CDR2 SVGAGI (reference sequence). This CDR3 region has 12 residues. Trimming left V 2 bases short and J 5 bases short, with 6 bases between. In DNA, the CDR3 is TGTGCCAGCAGTTACAGGGAGGAGACCCAGTACTTC. Its translation is CASSYREETQYF.

This clonotype was counted only a few times. This chain uses TRBV12-3 or TRBV12-4 with TRBJ2-1, with 8 nucleotides matching TRBD2. V lost 3 bases and J lost 9; bases outside the gene matches: 4. The CDR3 sequence is 13 residues long. In nucleotides, the CDR3 is TGTGCCAGCAGTTTTTTTCGGGAGGGTGAGCAGTTCTTC. This codes for CASSFFREGEQFF.

The chain joins TRBV6-2 or TRBV6-3 to TRBJ2-2; a weak D match, TRBD2 (6 bases). CDR1 and CDR2 (germline): MNHEY, SVGEGT. V was cut by 2 bases and J by 7 bases, with 17 bases left in between. There are 16 residues in the CDR3. DNA of the CDR3: TGTGCCAGCAGTTACGGTTTCCGGGAGAGGCACGGGGAGCTGTTTTTT. It codes for CASSYGFRERHGELFF.

To note about this clonotype: Relative to the germline gene, one junction end is altered; a read error may explain this. This sequence joins TRBV20-1 and TRBJ2-5; 7 bases align to TRBD2. This CDR3 spans 13 amino acids. Looked up from germline, CDR1 is DFQATT and CDR2 is SNEGSKA (reference sequence). The CDR3 sequence: CSGRAGYQETQYF. As DNA, the CDR3 is TGCAGTGGTAGAGCGGGATACCAAGAGACCCAGTACTTC.

The rearrangement links TRBV29-1 to TRBJ2-7, with D tentatively TRBD2 (5 bases). V shed 4 bases and J shed 4 bases, with 11 bases lying between them. The CDR3 loop spans 12 amino acids. Germline V gene data show CDR1 as SQVTM and CDR2 as ANQGSEA. CDR3 in amino acids: CSVVGDPYEQYF. In DNA form, the CDR3 reads TGCAGCGTTGTCGGGGATCCTTACGAGCAGTACTTC.